The 8 T cell receptor beta chains below come from one sample, sequenced in a study of OX40 agonist ivuxolimab in advanced cancers. The library came from the immunoSEQ multiplex PCR assay. The immuneACCESS repertoire file appears here via TCRdb, limited to in-frame rearrangements. These files lack a portion of the clones; in checked studies, under half of the deficit traces to unresolved V genes, and the cause of the others is not known. The sample table lists some 10,000 clones, 75% to 85% of them with a count of one. The top ten clones comprise over 30% of the sample. The source was CD4+ or CD8+ T cells sorted from blood, collected in a trial of the OX40 agonist ivuxolimab. These receptors came from an adult with an advanced solid tumor such as melanoma, head and neck, liver or kidney cancer.

This clone was seen only a few times. The gene calls are TRBV7-9 and TRBJ2-3; TRBD2 aligns across 14 bases. V trimming: 5 bases; J trimming: 5 bases; junction bases outside the gene matches: 9. CDR1 SEHNR and CDR2 FQNEAQ come from the germline V gene (reference sequence). CDR3 length: 17 residues. Written as DNA, the CDR3 is TGTGCCAGCAGCCTCTTACCGGGACTAGCGGGAGAAGATACGCAGTATTTT. The encoded protein is CASSLLPGLAGEDTQYF.

The rearrangement joins TRBV15 to TRBJ1-1, with D unresolved. In germline, CDR1 is LNHNV, CDR2 YYDKDF (reference sequence). The CDR3 runs 14 residues. Trimming pared 1 base from V and 2 bases from J, leaving 8 bases between. The CDR3 loop is CATSRARGNTEAFF. In DNA form, the CDR3 reads TGTGCCACCAGCAGAGCCCGGGGTAACACTGAAGCTTTCTTT.

The V gene is TRBV4-3, the J gene TRBJ2-7; D is possibly TRBD1 (5 bases). Germline loops: CDR1 LGHNA, CDR2 YSLEER. Between the trimmed V and J ends, which lost 1 base and 0 bases, there was a span of 10 bases. The CDR3 covers 15 residues. The CDR3 sequence is CASSQGTLSSYEQYF. CDR3 coding DNA: TGCGCCAGCAGCCAAGGGACACTTAGCTCCTACGAGCAGTACTTC.

This chain connects TRBV9 to TRBJ2-1, with 9 nucleotides matching TRBD2. The CDR3 is made up of 14 amino acids. V trimming: 3 bases; J trimming: 5 bases; junction bases outside the gene matches: 3. Germline assignment: CDR1 SGDLS and CDR2 YYNGEE. Here the CDR3 DNA reads TGTGCCAGCAGCGAAAGCGGGAGGAACAATGAGCAGTTCTTC. Amino acids: CASSESGRNNEQFF.

The V gene is TRBV29-1, the J gene TRBJ2-7; the D gene is possibly TRBD2 (6 bases). The germline CDR1 and CDR2 sequences are SQVTM and ANQGSEA. V lost 4 bases and J lost 0, with 16 bases in between. This CDR3 has 15 amino acids. The CDR3 loop is CSVVPGTPSSYEQYF. Written as DNA, the CDR3 is TGCAGCGTTGTGCCCGGGACTCCCAGCTCCTACGAGCAGTACTTC.

In regard to this clone: Compared with germline, one end of the junction differs, possibly owing to a read error. This chain connects TRBV29-1 to TRBJ2-7; TRBD2 matches 7 bases. The CDR3 length is 13 residues. CDR1 SQVTM and CDR2 ANQGSEA come from the germline V gene. CDR3 region: CGVVSGMWGEQYF. CDR3 coding DNA: TGCGGCGTCGTAAGCGGGATGTGGGGGGAGCAGTACTTC.

The rearrangement links TRBV6-5 to TRBJ1-1, with a weak D call TRBD1 (5 bases). The CDR3 contains 14 residues. The germline CDR1 and CDR2 sequences are MNHEY and SVGAGI. Deletions cut 6 bases from V and 3 bases from J, with 14 bases between. CDR3 DNA: TGTGCCAGCAGCCCTACCGGGGCCCACACTGAAGCTTTCTTT. This codes for CASSPTGAHTEAFF.

The J gene is TRBJ2-1, the V gene TRBV14; 8 nucleotides align to TRBD2. With 2 bases clipped from V and 0 bases from J, the junction kept 3 bases outside the gene matches. CDR1 is SGHDN and CDR2 is FVKESK in the germline V gene. CDR3 length: 16 residues. In DNA, the CDR3 is TGTGCCAGCAGCCAAATAGCGGGGAGCTCCTACAATGAGCAGTTCTTC. Protein sequence: CASSQIAGSSYNEQFF. Complete variable domain (other parts from reference TRBV14 and TRBJ2-1): EAGVTQFPSHSVIEKGQTVTLRCDPISGHDNLYWYRRVMGKEIKFLLHFVKESKQDESGMPNNRFLAERTGGTYSTLKVQPAELEDSGVYFCASSQIAGSSYNEQFFGPGTRLTVL.